This T cell receptor beta chain was recorded in a study of vaccination and CD4 T cells after COVID-19. Looked up from germline, CDR1 is LNHNV and CDR2 is YYDKDF (reference sequence). The CDR3 spans 16 residues. The V end was cut by 4 bases, the J end by 1 base, with 17 bases between. Treatment specified: roughly 11-day PBMC culture with coronavirus spike peptide pools or control peptides (ViraFEST assay). After expanding antigen-specific T cells with peptide pools, ViraFEST sequenced their TCRs. Cultures of PBMCs, about 2 million per well, were set up with approximately 10 IU/ml IL-2 and 8 to 10 ug/ml peptide pools. An Oncomine TCR Beta short-read assay was used to sequence the DNA from cultured CD4+ T cells. Genomic DNA from cultured CD4+ T cells was extracted. TCRdb used MiXCR to reprocess the PCR reads, holding one entry per CDR3 protein. The repertoire holds 1,500 to 2,500 distinct CDR3 sequences, with around 50% as singletons.

As concerns this clonotype: Its matching antigen is unknown.

Sequences were derived from CD4+ T cells from blood, cultured in vitro, sampled after SARS-CoV-2 vaccination. The chain uses TRBV15 and TRBJ2-7; TRBD2 might be the D (5 bases). This TCR was sampled from a human donor who had recovered from COVID-19. The CDR3 DNA is TGTGCCACCAGCACCCGAGGAGGCGCCCATTCCTACGAGCAGTACTTC. As protein: CATSTRGGAHSYEQYF.